Listed below are T cell receptor beta chains from one sample, sequenced in a study of cytomegalovirus exposure and HLA in healthy donors. Using immunoSEQ multiplex PCR, the repertoire was profiled, and TCRdb retains in-frame clones only, with some absent. The sample has around 160,000 clones, roughly 80% seen once. The sequencing sample was made of PBMCs. These receptors came from a woman aged 40-49 years in good health and CMV-seropositive. CDR3s include the opening cysteine and the closing phenylalanine or tryptophan. The order of the fields is CDR3 length, clone size, J gene, V gene, D gene, CDR3 protein, CDR3 DNA. The D gene is left open where the match is weak. Clone size is not always given. Where it is, it says once, few, many or a class for expanded clones.

18 | few | TRBJ2-5 | TRBV7-3 | TRBD2 | CASSLDRASGRVGETQYF | TGTGCCAGCAGCTTAGATCGGGCTAGCGGGAGGGTAGGAGAGACCCAGTACTTC
15 | few | TRBJ1-1 | TRBV28 | - | CASSLSAGRSTEAFF | TGTGCCAGCAGTTTATCTGCGGGCCGGAGCACTGAAGCTTTCTTT
13 | - | TRBJ2-3 | TRBV5-1 | - | CASSLEGGYTQYF | TGCGCCAGCAGCTTGGAGGGAGGCTATACGCAGTATTTT
17 | - | TRBJ2-7 | TRBV5-6 | TRBD2 | CASSTMTTSGFSYEQYF | TGTGCCAGCAGCACTATGACCACTAGCGGCTTTAGCTACGAGCAGTACTTC
15 | - | TRBJ1-5 | TRBV28 | - | CASSSTPGPSQPQHF | TGTGCCAGCAGTTCCACCCCAGGACCTAGCCAGCCCCAGCATTTT
17 | - | TRBJ2-1 | TRBV28 | TRBD2 | CASSSTLAGERDNEQFF | TGTGCCAGCAGTTCCACTCTAGCGGGAGAGAGAGACAATGAGCAGTTCTTC
15 | - | TRBJ2-7 | TRBV5-1 | TRBD1 | CASSQAQGAVYEQYF | TGCGCCAGCAGCCAGGCTCAGGGGGCGGTTTACGAGCAGTACTTC
16 | - | TRBJ2-6 | TRBV21-1 | - | CASSRGPASGANVLTF | TGTGCCAGCAGCCGAGGCCCGGCCTCTGGGGCCAACGTCCTGACTTTC
14 | - | TRBJ2-6 | TRBV27 | - | CASNDRGGANVLTF | TGTGCCAGCAATGACCGGGGTGGGGCCAACGTCCTGACTTTC
16 | - | TRBJ2-1 | TRBV15 | TRBD1 | CATSRDKRTGGNEQFF | TGTGCCACCAGCAGAGATAAGAGGACAGGGGGTAATGAGCAGTTCTTC
15 | - | TRBJ2-5 | TRBV11-3 | TRBD1 | CASSLDGTGGMTQYF | TGTGCCAGCAGCTTAGACGGGACAGGGGGTATGACCCAGTACTTC
16 | - | TRBJ2-1 | TRBV25-1 | TRBD2 | CASSEGSGRAGNEQFF | TGTGCCAGCAGTGAGGGTAGCGGGAGGGCCGGAAATGAGCAGTTCTTC
15 | - | TRBJ1-2 | TRBV19 | TRBD1 | CASDNPGGRNYGYTF | TGTGCCAGCGACAACCCAGGGGGCAGGAACTATGGCTACACCTTC
15 | - | TRBJ2-5 | TRBV25-1 | TRBD2 | CASRGSSGRIETQYF | TGTGCCAGCAGAGGGTCTAGCGGGAGGATTGAGACCCAGTACTTC
16 | - | TRBJ2-1 | TRBV28 | TRBD2 | CASSRYSGTRLHEQFF | TGTGCCAGCAGTAGATATAGCGGGACAAGGTTGCATGAGCAGTTCTTC
16 | - | TRBJ2-3 | TRBV5-1 | TRBD2 | CASSLESGALTDTQYF | TGCGCCAGCAGCTTGGAGAGCGGGGCCCTCACAGATACGCAGTATTTT
14 | - | TRBJ1-1 | TRBV7-2 | - | CASSSSRSQSEAFF | TGTGCCAGCAGCTCGTCGCGGTCACAATCTGAAGCTTTCTTT